Listed below are T cell receptor beta chains from one sample, sequenced in a study of OX40 agonist ivuxolimab in advanced cancers. Measured with immunoSEQ multiplex PCR; TCRdb has only the in-frame clones, and not every one. The repertoire holds over 10,000 clones, with about 75% as singletons. The specimen comprised CD4+ or CD8+ T cells sorted from blood, sampled in a trial of the OX40 agonist ivuxolimab. These receptors all come from an adult with an advanced solid tumor such as melanoma, head and neck, liver or kidney cancer. Both conserved end residues are part of each CDR3. D genes are given only for firm matches. Size values are once, few and many counts, or a class for expanded clones, and some rows have none.

j_gene | abundance | v_gene | d_gene | CDR3aa | CDR3nt
TRBJ1-4 | medium-sized | TRBV4-3 | . | CASSQDPGQFNEKLFF | TGCGCCAGCAGCCAAGATCCTGGACAGTTTAATGAAAAACTGTTTTTT
TRBJ1-5 | . | TRBV19 | . | CASSIGQGSNQPQHF | TGTGCCAGTAGTATTGGGCAGGGTAGCAATCAGCCCCAGCATTTT
TRBJ2-1 | . | TRBV4-3 | . | CASSQVAGVATYNEQFF | TGCGCCAGCAGCCAAGTCGCAGGAGTGGCGACTTACAATGAGCAGTTCTTC
TRBJ2-1 | . | TRBV6-9 | . | CASSYRQIYEQFF | TGTGCCAGCAGTTACCGACAGATTTATGAGCAGTTCTTC
TRBJ2-1 | . | TRBV5-6 | TRBD2 | CASSWVSGSSYNEQFF | TGTGCCAGCAGCTGGGTGAGCGGGAGCTCCTACAATGAGCAGTTCTTC
TRBJ1-1 | . | TRBV14 | . | CASSEDLGNTEAFF | TGTGCCAGCAGCGAAGATCTCGGGAACACTGAAGCTTTCTTT
TRBJ2-2 | once | TRBV9 | TRBD2 | CASTTNREGTSVTGELFF | TGTGCCAGCACCACCAACAGGGAAGGGACTAGCGTTACCGGGGAGCTGTTTTTT
TRBJ2-1 | few | TRBV7-9 | TRBD2 | CASRNSGTPYNEQFF | TGTGCCAGCAGAAACAGCGGGACCCCCTACAATGAGCAGTTCTTC
TRBJ1-2 | . | TRBV5-4 | TRBD1 | CASSFGTGGAYGYTF | TGTGCCAGCAGCTTCGGGACAGGGGGCGCCTATGGCTACACCTTC
TRBJ2-1 | . | TRBV7-2 | TRBD2 | CASSLVGGEQFF | TGTGCCAGCAGCTTAGTCGGGGGGGAGCAGTTCTTC
TRBJ2-7 | medium-sized | TRBV11-2 | TRBD2 | CASSLIYGSGGEQYF | TGTGCCAGCAGCTTAATCTACGGGAGCGGGGGCGAGCAGTACTTC
TRBJ2-3 | . | TRBV9 | TRBD2 | CASSAPPSGRAQDTQYF | TGTGCCAGCAGCGCTCCTCCTAGCGGGAGGGCCCAAGATACGCAGTATTTT
TRBJ2-1 | . | TRBV7-9 | TRBD2 | CASSFEAGGINNEQFF | TGTGCCAGCAGCTTCGAAGCGGGAGGGATCAACAATGAGCAGTTCTTC
TRBJ2-7 | medium-sized | TRBV27 | . | CASGGSDTGFHEQYF | TGTGCCAGCGGCGGAAGTGATACAGGGTTCCACGAGCAGTACTTC
TRBJ2-5 | . | TRBV7-6 | TRBD2 | CASRFRTSGGKQETQYF | TGTGCCAGCAGGTTCCGGACTAGCGGGGGAAAACAAGAGACCCAGTACTTC
TRBJ2-5 | . | TRBV28 | TRBD2 | CASSWTSGRTSIQETQYF | TGTGCCAGCAGTTGGACTAGCGGGAGGACATCAATTCAAGAGACCCAGTACTTC
TRBJ2-1 | . | TRBV6-5 | . | CASSEWRANEQFF | TGTGCCAGCAGTGAGTGGAGGGCAAATGAGCAGTTCTTC
TRBJ2-3 | . | TRBV27 | . | CASSLSHGSRDTQYF | TGTGCCAGCAGTTTAAGTCACGGTAGTAGGGATACGCAGTATTTT
TRBJ1-2 | . | TRBV11-2 | . | CASSPGTAYGYTF | TGTGCCAGCAGCCCTGGGACGGCCTATGGCTACACCTTC
TRBJ1-2 | . | TRBV10-3 | TRBD1 | CAISDRGTANYGYTF | TGTGCCATCAGTGATCGAGGGACAGCTAACTATGGCTACACCTTC
TRBJ2-6 | . | TRBV28 | TRBD2 | CASSLIRGEVALNVLTF | TGTGCCAGCAGTTTAATACGGGGGGAGGTAGCTCTTAACGTCCTGACTTTC
TRBJ1-3 | . | TRBV4-3 | . | CASSQSRVDYSGNTIYF | TGCGCCAGCAGCCAGTCCAGAGTGGACTACTCTGGAAACACCATATATTTT
TRBJ2-3 | . | TRBV7-9 | . | CASTGDRTDTQYF | TGTGCCAGCACAGGGGATCGCACAGATACGCAGTATTTT
TRBJ2-1 | . | TRBV2 | TRBD2 | CASGTGRLAGDRSSYNEQFF | TGTGCCAGCGGTACCGGCCGGCTAGCGGGAGATAGGAGCTCCTACAATGAGCAGTTCTTC
TRBJ1-2 | . | TRBV7-3 | . | CASSFVVRYRAYGYTF | TGTGCCAGCAGCTTCGTCGTCAGATACAGGGCCTATGGCTACACCTTC
TRBJ2-1 | . | TRBV4-3 | . | CASSPGRDWPYNEQFF | TGCGCCAGCAGCCCGGGCAGGGACTGGCCCTACAATGAGCAGTTCTTC
TRBJ1-3 | once | TRBV15 | . | CATSSSSNPNTIYF | TGTGCCACCAGCAGCTCCTCCAATCCGAACACCATATATTTT
TRBJ2-5 | once | TRBV5-1 | TRBD2 | CASSWGTSGSAWETQYF | TGCGCCAGCAGCTGGGGGACTAGCGGGAGTGCGTGGGAGACCCAGTACTTC
TRBJ2-1 | few | TRBV7-2 | TRBD1 | CASSTDRVDEQFF | TGTGCCAGCAGCACGGACAGGGTCGATGAGCAGTTCTTC
TRBJ1-1 | . | TRBV27 | . | CASVGTEAFF | TGTGCCAGCGTCGGCACTGAAGCTTTCTTT
TRBJ1-2 | . | TRBV6-5 | . | CASSLGTDGYTF | TGTGCCAGCAGTTTAGGCACAGATGGCTACACCTTC
TRBJ2-1 | . | TRBV4-1 | . | CASRHIGSYNEQFF | TGCGCCAGCAGACACATCGGGTCCTACAATGAGCAGTTCTTC
TRBJ2-2 | . | TRBV7-3 | . | CASSLTSTRVNTGELFF | TGTGCCAGCAGCTTAACGTCAACGCGGGTGAACACCGGGGAGCTGTTTTTT
TRBJ1-3 | . | TRBV9 | . | CASSGSGNTIYF | TGTGCCAGCAGCGGATCTGGAAACACCATATATTTT
TRBJ2-1 | . | TRBV28 | . | CAGSLLWDEQFF | TGTGCCGGCAGTTTACTGTGGGATGAGCAGTTCTTC
TRBJ1-3 | . | TRBV9 | . | CASSVWGSAGNTIYF | TGTGCCAGCAGCGTTTGGGGATCGGCTGGAAACACCATATATTTT
TRBJ2-2 | . | TRBV30 | . | CASPCDRANTGELFF | TGTGCCAGCCCCTGCGACCGCGCGAACACCGGGGAGCTGTTTTTT
TRBJ2-1 | . | TRBV28 | TRBD2 | CASSLRTSGYNEQFF | TGTGCCAGCAGTTTAAGGACTAGCGGTTACAATGAGCAGTTCTTC
TRBJ1-4 | . | TRBV5-8 | TRBD1 | CASSLRIGQGEQKLFF | TGTGCCAGCAGCTTACGTATCGGACAGGGGGAGCAAAAACTGTTTTTT
TRBJ1-1 | . | TRBV27 | TRBD1 | CASSLRDRRYAFF | TGTGCCAGCAGTTTACGGGACAGGCGTTATGCTTTCTTT
TRBJ1-6 | . | TRBV27 | TRBD1 | CASSQDRTNSPLHF | TGTGCCAGCAGCCAGGACAGGACTAATTCACCCCTCCACTTT
TRBJ1-1 | . | TRBV7-8 | . | CASSPLNGRPEAFF | TGTGCCAGCAGCCCCTTGAATGGCCGGCCTGAAGCTTTCTTT
TRBJ2-3 | few | TRBV10-3 | . | CAIRNEGTDTQYF | TGTGCCATCAGAAATGAGGGTACAGATACGCAGTATTTT
TRBJ1-3 | few | TRBV19 | . | CASSIEGASSGNTIYF | TGTGCCAGTAGTATAGAAGGAGCTTCCTCTGGAAACACCATATATTTT
TRBJ2-5 | few | TRBV14 | . | CASSQAIEQETQYF | TGTGCCAGCAGCCAAGCAATTGAACAAGAGACCCAGTACTTC
TRBJ2-2 | . | TRBV9 | . | CASSVARGFGELFF | TGTGCCAGCAGCGTAGCTAGGGGGTTCGGGGAGCTGTTTTTT
TRBJ2-7 | few | TRBV7-9 | . | CASSDDGSYEQYF | TGTGCCAGCAGCGACGATGGCTCCTACGAGCAGTACTTC
TRBJ2-2 | . | TRBV7-9 | TRBD1 | CASSPRDRKNTGELFF | TGTGCCAGCAGCCCAAGGGACAGAAAGAACACCGGGGAGCTGTTTTTT
TRBJ2-7 | . | TRBV11-2 | . | CASSLGRGPEQYF | TGTGCCAGCAGCTTGGGACGGGGGCCCGAGCAGTACTTC
TRBJ2-3 | . | TRBV7-9 | TRBD1 | CASSGVDRGGDTQYF | TGTGCCAGCAGCGGAGTGGACAGGGGCGGAGATACGCAGTATTTT
TRBJ1-3 | . | TRBV28 | . | CASSKITGNTIYF | TGTGCCAGCAGTAAGATAACTGGAAACACCATATATTTT
TRBJ2-1 | medium-sized | TRBV27 | . | CASSSLANEQFF | TGTGCCAGCAGTTCTCTAGCCAATGAGCAGTTCTTC
TRBJ1-5 | . | TRBV11-2 | . | CASSLGANQPQHF | TGTGCCAGCAGCTTGGGGGCGAATCAGCCCCAGCATTTT
TRBJ2-1 | . | TRBV7-9 | . | CASSLGQGTGNEQFF | TGTGCCAGCAGCTTAGGGCAGGGAACGGGGAATGAGCAGTTCTTC
TRBJ2-1 | few | TRBV9 | . | CASSAGTVNEQFF | TGTGCCAGCAGCGCCGGGACTGTGAATGAGCAGTTCTTC